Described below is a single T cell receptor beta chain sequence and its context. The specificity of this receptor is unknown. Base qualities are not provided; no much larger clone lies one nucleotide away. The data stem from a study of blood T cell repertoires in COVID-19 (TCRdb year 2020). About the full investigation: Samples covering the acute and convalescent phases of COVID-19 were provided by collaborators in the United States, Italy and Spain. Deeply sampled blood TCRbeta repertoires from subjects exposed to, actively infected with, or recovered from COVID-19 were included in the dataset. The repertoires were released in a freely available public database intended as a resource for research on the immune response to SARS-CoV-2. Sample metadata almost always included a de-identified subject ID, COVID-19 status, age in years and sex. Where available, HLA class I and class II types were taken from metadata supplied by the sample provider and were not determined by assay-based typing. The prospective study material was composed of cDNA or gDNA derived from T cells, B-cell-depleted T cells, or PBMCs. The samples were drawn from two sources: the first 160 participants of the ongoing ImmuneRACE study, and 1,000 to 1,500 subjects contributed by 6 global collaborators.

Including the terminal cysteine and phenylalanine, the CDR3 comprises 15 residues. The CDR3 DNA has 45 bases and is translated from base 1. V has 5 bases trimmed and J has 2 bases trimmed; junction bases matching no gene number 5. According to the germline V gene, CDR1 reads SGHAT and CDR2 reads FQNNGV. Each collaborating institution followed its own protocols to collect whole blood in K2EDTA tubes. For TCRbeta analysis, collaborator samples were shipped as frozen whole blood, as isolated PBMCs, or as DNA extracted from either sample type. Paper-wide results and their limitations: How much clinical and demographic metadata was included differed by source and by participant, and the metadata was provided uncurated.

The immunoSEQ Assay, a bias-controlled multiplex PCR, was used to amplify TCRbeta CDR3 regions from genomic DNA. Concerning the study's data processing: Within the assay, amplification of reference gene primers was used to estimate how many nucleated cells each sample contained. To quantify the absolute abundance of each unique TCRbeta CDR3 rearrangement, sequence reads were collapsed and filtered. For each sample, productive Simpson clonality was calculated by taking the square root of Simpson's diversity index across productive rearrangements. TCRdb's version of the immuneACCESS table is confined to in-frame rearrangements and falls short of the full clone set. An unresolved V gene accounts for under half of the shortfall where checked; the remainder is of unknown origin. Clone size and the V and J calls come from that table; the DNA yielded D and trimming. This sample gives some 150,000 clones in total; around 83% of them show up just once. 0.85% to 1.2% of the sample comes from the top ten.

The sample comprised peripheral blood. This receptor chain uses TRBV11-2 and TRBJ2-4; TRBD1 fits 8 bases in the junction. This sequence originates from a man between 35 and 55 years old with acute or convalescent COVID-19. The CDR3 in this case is CASSGQGKSKNIQYF. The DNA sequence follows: TGTGCCAGCAGCGGACAGGGAAAGTCCAAAAACATTCAGTACTTC.